The present TCR beta chain was sequenced within a study of beta chain features in type 1 diabetes. Findings of the study overall: People with Type 1 diabetes carried modestly yet significantly shorter TCRB CDR3s in all four CD4+ subsets.

This CDR3 comprises 13 residues. V was pared by 2 bases and J by 2 bases, with 6 bases between. The germline CDR1 and CDR2 sequences are SGHNT and YENEEA. Concerning this clone: What it recognizes is unknown.

Expressed TCRB transcripts were sequenced, since all the RNA that had been isolated was reverse transcribed. Sequenced by immunoSEQ multiplex PCR; TCRdb stores in-frame clones only, minus some. The data show about 360,000 clones, roughly an eighth seen once. One heparinised blood draw averaging about 120 mL was given by each donor. This clonotype was sampled from a man between 18 and 29 years old in good health. Material: naive CD4+ T cells from blood. The chain recombines TRBV11-3 with TRBJ2-5; no reliable D call. In DNA, the CDR3 is TGTGCCAGCAGCTTAAACAGACAAGAGACCCAGTACTTC. It specifies CASSLNRQETQYF.